Below, 13 T cell receptor beta chains from the same sample are listed, as sequenced in a study of identical twins. Each CDR3 protein is one row after TCRdb ran MiXCR on the 5' RACE reads. Of around 280,000 distinct CDR3 sequences listed, about 8% are singletons. The data were also submitted as part of a second study, on yellow fever vaccine responses in identical twins.

Sequencing was done on a sample of memory (CD45RO+) T cells sorted from blood. The receptors were gathered from a woman between 18 and 30 years old in good health.

This clonotype turned up a few times. The chain links TRBV28 to TRBJ1-1, with D possibly matching TRBD1 (5 bases). The germline V gene has CDR1 MDHEN and CDR2 SYDVKM. The CDR3 has 12 residues. Trimming left V 6 bases short and J 7 bases short, with 12 bases between. The CDR3 bases are TGTGCCAGCAGATCACTGGACATTGAAGCTTTCTTT. Amino acid sequence: CASRSLDIEAFF.

The chain couples TRBV5-1 to TRBJ2-1, with D perhaps matching TRBD1 or TRBD2 (5 bases each). V was cut by 0 bases and J by 12 bases, with 10 bases left in between. This CDR3 is built from 12 residues. CDR1 is SGHRS, CDR2 YFSETQ, per germline. CDR3 in amino acids: CASSLEGTWQFF. CDR3 sequence (DNA): TGCGCCAGCAGCTTGGAGGGGACCTGGCAGTTCTTC.

The DNA for the CDR3 is TGTGCCAGCACAGCCGATACGCAGTATTTT. It yields the protein CASTADTQYF. The chain uses TRBV2 and TRBJ2-3; unclear D gene. The CDR3 consists of 10 residues. V was trimmed by 7 bases and J by 6 bases, leaving 5 bases between them. Germline CDR1 reads SNHLY; CDR2 reads FYNNEI.

In this sample, this clonotype turned up many times. The rearrangement uses TRBV2 and TRBJ1-1, with D perhaps matching TRBD1 (5 bases). The V gene's germline CDR1 is SNHLY and CDR2 FYNNEI. CDR3 length equals 18 residues. V dropped 4 bases and J dropped 0 bases, with 21 bases sitting between them. CDR3 in DNA: TGTGCCAGCAGTGGCCGGACAAACGGATTAACGATGAACACTGAAGCTTTCTTT. Translation gives CASSGRTNGLTMNTEAFF.

This clonotype was found a few times. In nucleotides, the CDR3 is TGTGCCAGCAGCCCAACCGTGAGGGGTGGCTACACCTTC. Translated: CASSPTVRGGYTF. The chain joins TRBV14 to TRBJ1-2, with D possibly matching TRBD1 (5 bases). Germline V CDR1 and CDR2: SGHDN, FVKESK. V was shortened by 4 bases and J by 7 bases, with 13 bases between the two germline ends. The CDR3 loop spans 13 amino acids.

This clonotype has ten or more counts. The chain employs TRBV7-9 and TRBJ2-3; weak D call: TRBD2 (6 bases). The CDR3 runs 15 residues. CDR1 is SEHNR and CDR2 is FQNEAQ in the germline V gene (reference sequence). Between the trimmed V and J ends, which lost 1 base and 2 bases, there was a span of 10 bases. CDR3: CASSLVGTPTDTQYF. CDR3 sequence (DNA): TGTGCCAGCAGCTTAGTCGGGACTCCCACAGATACGCAGTATTTT.

The chain joins TRBV2 to TRBJ2-2; D uncertain. Trimming took off 4 bases at V and 3 bases at J, with 9 bases between the two ends. The CDR3 is 14 residues long. The germline gives CDR1 SNHLY, CDR2 FYNNEI. For the CDR3, the DNA is TGTGCCAGCAGTGGCGACTTAGACACCGGGGAGCTGTTTTTT. Translation: CASSGDLDTGELFF.

This clonotype occurred a few times. The chain employs TRBV20-1 and TRBJ1-5; D is unclear. V gave up 5 bases and J gave up 0 bases, with 20 bases separating them. The germline CDR1 and CDR2 sequences are DFQATT and SNEGSKA (reference sequence). The CDR3 runs to 17 residues. CDR3 bases: TGCAGTGCTTTACCTGGACCTACCACCGGTAGCAATCAGCCCCAGCATTTT. It yields the protein CSALPGPTTGSNQPQHF.

This clonotype has just a few counts. This chain uses TRBV10-3 with TRBJ2-1; no reliable D call. Germline V gene data show CDR1 as ENHRY and CDR2 as SYGVKD. Trimming took 4 bases from V and 2 from J, leaving 12 bases between them. This CDR3 is built from 15 residues. CDR3 in DNA: TGTGCCATCAGTGTCGACGAAAGCCCCTACAATGAGCAGTTCTTC. This sequence encodes CAISVDESPYNEQFF.

This clonotype was found many times. The chain employs TRBV18 and TRBJ2-5, with D unclear. Germline V lookup: CDR1 KGHSH, CDR2 LQKENI. V was cut by 2 bases and J by 2 bases, with 12 bases left in between. The CDR3 runs 15 residues. The CDR3 region is CASSPWSGRQETQYF. The CDR3 DNA reads TGTGCCAGCTCACCATGGAGTGGCCGGCAAGAGACCCAGTACTTC.

This clonotype was recorded many times. This sequence joins TRBV5-1 and TRBJ1-1; D possibly corresponds to TRBD1 (6 bases). Trimming left V 3 bases short and J 7 bases short, with 19 bases between. The CDR3 loop spans 15 amino acids. From germline, CDR1 is SGHRS and CDR2 YFSETQ. CDR3 sequence (DNA): TGCGCCAGCAGCTCAAGACCGGGACAAGGTAATGAAGCTTTCTTT. Translated: CASSSRPGQGNEAFF.

This clonotype was observed many times. The chain is built from TRBV7-9 and TRBJ2-1; a possible D gene is TRBD2 (5 bases). Germline CDR1 reads SEHNR; CDR2 reads FQNEAQ (reference sequence). This CDR3 has 16 amino acids. Trimming took 3 bases from V and 5 from J, leaving 17 bases between them. CDR3: CASSFSRPSGNNEQFF. The CDR3 region has the DNA TGTGCCAGCAGCTTCTCGAGGCCCTCGGGAAACAATGAGCAGTTCTTC.

This clonotype showed up many times. V gene TRBV5-1 combines with J gene TRBJ1-2; the match to TRBD1 covers 7 bases. Germline-derived CDR1 and CDR2 are SGHRS and YFSETQ. With 0 bases clipped from V and 7 bases from J, the junction kept 6 bases outside the gene matches. The CDR3 covers 14 residues. CDR3 residues: CASSLDVGGSGYTF. The CDR3 coding sequence is TGCGCCAGCAGCTTGGATGTAGGGGGCTCTGGCTACACCTTC. Complete variable domain (other parts from reference TRBV5-1 and TRBJ1-2): KAGVTQTPRYLIKTRGQQVTLSCSPISGHRSVSWYQQTPGQGLQFLFEYFSETQRNKGNFPGRFSGRQFSNSRSEMNVSTLELGDSALYLCASSLDVGGSGYTFGSGTRLTVV.